The entry that follows covers one TCR beta chain sequence. The antigen is unknown. Other nucleotide sequences in the sample specify the same CDR3. This specimen belongs to a study of shared clonotypes between healthy human individuals. This CDR3 contains 12 residues. The V end lost 0 bases, the J end lost 5 bases, and 6 bases lay between the germline ends. Germline V CDR1 and CDR2: SGHRS, YFSETQ. Study-wide results and caveats: Of the naive CD4 clonotypes, 4% to 5% were shared across a few donors.

Assay: immunoSEQ multiplex PCR; the TCRdb copy retains only in-frame clones and omits some. Altogether some 2,500,000 clones are present, approximately 94% being singletons, with the ten largest covering approximately 0.36%. The sequencing input was naive CD4+ T cells from PBMCs. As to subset: CD45RA+ positively selected. This receptor was identified in a man younger than 35 in good health. Some clones in this sample may be carry-over from other donors' samples. V usage is TRBV5-1 and J usage is TRBJ2-7; D may match TRBD1 or TRBD2 (5 bases each). This CDR3 reads CASSLVGDEQYF. As DNA, the CDR3 is TGCGCCAGCAGCTTGGTGGGGGACGAGCAGTACTTC.